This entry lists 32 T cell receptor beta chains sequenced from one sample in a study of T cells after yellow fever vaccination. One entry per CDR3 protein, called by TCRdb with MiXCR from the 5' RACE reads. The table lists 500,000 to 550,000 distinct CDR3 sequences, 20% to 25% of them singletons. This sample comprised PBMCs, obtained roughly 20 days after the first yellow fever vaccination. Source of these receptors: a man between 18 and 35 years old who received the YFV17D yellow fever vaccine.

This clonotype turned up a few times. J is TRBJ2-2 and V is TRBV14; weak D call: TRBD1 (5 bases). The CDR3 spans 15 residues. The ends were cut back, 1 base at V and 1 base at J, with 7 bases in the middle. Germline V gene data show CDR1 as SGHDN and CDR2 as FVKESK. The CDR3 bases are TGTGCCAGCAGCCAAGTAGACAGGAACACCGGGGAGCTGTTTTTT. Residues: CASSQVDRNTGELFF.

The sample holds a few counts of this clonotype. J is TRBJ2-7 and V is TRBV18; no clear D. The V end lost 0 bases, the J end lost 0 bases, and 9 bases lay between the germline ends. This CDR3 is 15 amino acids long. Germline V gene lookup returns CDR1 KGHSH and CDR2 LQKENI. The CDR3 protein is CASSPPSLVSYEQYF. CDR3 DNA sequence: TGTGCCAGCTCACCACCATCCTTAGTCTCCTACGAGCAGTACTTC.

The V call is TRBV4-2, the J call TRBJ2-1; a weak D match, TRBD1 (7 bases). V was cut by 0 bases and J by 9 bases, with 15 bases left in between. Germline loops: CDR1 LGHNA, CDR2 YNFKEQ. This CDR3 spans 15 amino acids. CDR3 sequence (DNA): TGTGCCAGCAGCCAAGAACTCAGGGGGGCAGGTGAGCAGTTCTTC. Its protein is CASSQELRGAGEQFF.

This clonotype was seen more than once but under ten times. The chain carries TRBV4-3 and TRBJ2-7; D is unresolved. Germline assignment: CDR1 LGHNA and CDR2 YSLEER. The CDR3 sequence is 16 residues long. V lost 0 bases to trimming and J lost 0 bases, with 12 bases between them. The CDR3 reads CASSQERVRLSYEQYV. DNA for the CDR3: TGCGCCAGCAGCCAAGAACGCGTGAGGCTCTCCTACGAGCAGTACGTC.

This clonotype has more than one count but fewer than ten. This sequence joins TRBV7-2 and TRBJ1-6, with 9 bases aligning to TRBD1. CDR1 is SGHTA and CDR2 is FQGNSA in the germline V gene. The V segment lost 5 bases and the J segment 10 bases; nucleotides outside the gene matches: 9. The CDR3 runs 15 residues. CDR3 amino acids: CASSQTGGIGSPLHF. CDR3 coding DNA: TGTGCCAGCAGCCAGACAGGGGGAATTGGATCACCCCTCCACTTT.

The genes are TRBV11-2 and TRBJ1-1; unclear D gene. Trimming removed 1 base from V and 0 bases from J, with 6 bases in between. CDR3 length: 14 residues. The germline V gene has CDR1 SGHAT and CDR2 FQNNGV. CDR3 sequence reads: CASSLGYVNTEAFF. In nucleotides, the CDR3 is TGTGCCAGCAGCTTAGGGTACGTGAACACTGAAGCTTTCTTT. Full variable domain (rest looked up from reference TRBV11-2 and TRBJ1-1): EAGVAQSPRYKIIEKRQSVAFWCNPISGHATLYWYQQILGQGPKLLIQFQNNGVVDDSQLPKDRFSAERLKGVDSTLKIQPAKLEDSAVYLCASSLGYVNTEAFFGQGTRLTVV.

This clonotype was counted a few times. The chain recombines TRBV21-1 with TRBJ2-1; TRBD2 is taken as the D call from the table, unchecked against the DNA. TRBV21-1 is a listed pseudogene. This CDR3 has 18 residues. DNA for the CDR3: TGTGCCAGCAGCAAAGAAGGTAGCGGGGGGGCAGGGTACAATGAGCAGTTCTTC. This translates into CASSKEGSGGAGYNEQFF.

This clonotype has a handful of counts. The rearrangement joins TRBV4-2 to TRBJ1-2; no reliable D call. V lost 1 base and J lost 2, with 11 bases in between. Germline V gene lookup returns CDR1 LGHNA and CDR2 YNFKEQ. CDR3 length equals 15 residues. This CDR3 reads CASSQGRAGNYGYTF. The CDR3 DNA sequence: TGTGCCAGCAGCCAAGGAAGGGCGGGGAACTATGGCTACACCTTC.

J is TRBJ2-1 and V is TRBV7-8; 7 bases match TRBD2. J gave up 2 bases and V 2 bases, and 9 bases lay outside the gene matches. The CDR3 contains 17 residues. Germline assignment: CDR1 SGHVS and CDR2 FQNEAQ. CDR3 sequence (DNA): TGTGCCAGCAGCTTAAGGGTCAGTGGGGGGGCCTACAATGAGCAGTTCTTC. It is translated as CASSLRVSGGAYNEQFF.

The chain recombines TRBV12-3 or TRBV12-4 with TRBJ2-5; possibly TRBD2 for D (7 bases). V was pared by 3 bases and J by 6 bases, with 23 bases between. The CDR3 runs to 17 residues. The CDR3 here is CASSLGRGGRSRKTQYF. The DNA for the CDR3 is TGTGCCAGCAGTTTGGGGCGCGGGGGCAGGTCGAGAAAGACCCAGTACTTC.

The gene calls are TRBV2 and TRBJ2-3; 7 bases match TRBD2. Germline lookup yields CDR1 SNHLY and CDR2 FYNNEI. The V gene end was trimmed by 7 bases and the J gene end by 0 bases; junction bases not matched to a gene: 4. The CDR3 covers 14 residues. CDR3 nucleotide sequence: TGTGCCAGCAATAGCGGGCCCAGCACAGATACGCAGTATTTT. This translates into CASNSGPSTDTQYF.

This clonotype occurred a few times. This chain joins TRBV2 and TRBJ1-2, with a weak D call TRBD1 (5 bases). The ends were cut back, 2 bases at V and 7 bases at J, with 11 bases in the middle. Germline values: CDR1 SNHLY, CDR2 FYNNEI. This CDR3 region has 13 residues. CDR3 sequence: CASSETGVFGYTF. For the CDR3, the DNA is TGTGCCAGCAGTGAAACGGGGGTCTTTGGCTACACCTTC.

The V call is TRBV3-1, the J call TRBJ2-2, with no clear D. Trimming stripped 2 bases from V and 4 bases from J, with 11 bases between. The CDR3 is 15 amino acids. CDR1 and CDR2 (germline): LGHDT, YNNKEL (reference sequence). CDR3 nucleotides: TGTGCCAGCAGCCAAAGCCACAGCCTCACCGGGGAGCTGTTTTTT. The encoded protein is CASSQSHSLTGELFF.

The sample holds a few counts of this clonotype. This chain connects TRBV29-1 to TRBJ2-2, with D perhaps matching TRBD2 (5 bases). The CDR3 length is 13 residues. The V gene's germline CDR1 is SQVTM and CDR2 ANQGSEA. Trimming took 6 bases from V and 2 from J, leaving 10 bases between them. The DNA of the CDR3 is TGCAGCGTCAGGACTCGTAACACCGGGGAGCTGTTTTTT. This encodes CSVRTRNTGELFF.

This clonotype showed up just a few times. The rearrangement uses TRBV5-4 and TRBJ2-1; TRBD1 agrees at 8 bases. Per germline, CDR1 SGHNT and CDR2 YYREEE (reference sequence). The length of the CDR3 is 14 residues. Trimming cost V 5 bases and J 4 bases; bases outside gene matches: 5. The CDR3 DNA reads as TGTGCCAGCAGTTCAGGGGGCGAGTACAATGAGCAGTTCTTC. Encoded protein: CASSSGGEYNEQFF.

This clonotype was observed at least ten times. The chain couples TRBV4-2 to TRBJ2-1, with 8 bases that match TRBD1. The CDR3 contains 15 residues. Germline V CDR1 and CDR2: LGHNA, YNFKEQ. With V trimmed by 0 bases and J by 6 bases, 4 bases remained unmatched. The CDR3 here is CASSQDPTGGNEQFF. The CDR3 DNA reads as TGTGCCAGCAGCCAAGATCCAACAGGGGGCAATGAGCAGTTCTTC.

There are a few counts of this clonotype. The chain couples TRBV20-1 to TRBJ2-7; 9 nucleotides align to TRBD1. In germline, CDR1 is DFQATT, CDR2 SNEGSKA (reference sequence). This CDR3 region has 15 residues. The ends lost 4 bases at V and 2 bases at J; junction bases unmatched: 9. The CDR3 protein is CSAKDPGTGTYEQYF. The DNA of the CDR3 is TGCAGTGCTAAGGACCCCGGGACAGGGACCTACGAGCAGTACTTC.

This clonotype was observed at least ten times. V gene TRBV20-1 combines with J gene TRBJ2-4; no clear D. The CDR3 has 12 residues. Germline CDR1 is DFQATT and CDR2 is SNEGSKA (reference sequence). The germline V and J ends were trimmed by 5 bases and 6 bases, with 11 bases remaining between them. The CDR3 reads CSAGSFRNIQYF. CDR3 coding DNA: TGCAGTGCTGGTTCTTTTCGAAACATTCAGTACTTC.

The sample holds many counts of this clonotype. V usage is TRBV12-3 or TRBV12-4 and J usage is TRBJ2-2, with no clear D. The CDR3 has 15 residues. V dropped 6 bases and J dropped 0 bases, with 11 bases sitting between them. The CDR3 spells CASRTGFPNTGELFF. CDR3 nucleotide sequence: TGTGCCAGCAGGACCGGGTTCCCGAACACCGGGGAGCTGTTTTTT.

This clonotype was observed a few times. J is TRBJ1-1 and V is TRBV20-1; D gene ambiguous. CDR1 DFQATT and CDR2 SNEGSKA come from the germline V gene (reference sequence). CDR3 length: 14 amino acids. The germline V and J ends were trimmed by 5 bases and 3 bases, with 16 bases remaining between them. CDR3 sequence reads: CSAPQSRGYTEAFF. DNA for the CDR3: TGCAGTGCTCCTCAGAGCCGCGGGTACACTGAAGCTTTCTTT.

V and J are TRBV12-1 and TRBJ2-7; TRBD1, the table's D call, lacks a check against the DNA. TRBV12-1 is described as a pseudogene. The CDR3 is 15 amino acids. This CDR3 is CASSWDRGSSYEQYV. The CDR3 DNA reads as TGTGCCAGCAGCTGGGACAGGGGATCCTCCTACGAGCAGTACGTC.

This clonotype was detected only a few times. The CDR3 DNA sequence: TGTGCCAGCCGTCAAGGGGGAGGCACTGAAGCTTTCTTT. This codes for CASRQGGGTEAFF. V gene TRBV3-1 combines with J gene TRBJ1-1, with D possibly TRBD1 on 6 matching bases. V dropped 8 bases and J dropped 4 bases, with 14 bases sitting between them. Per germline, CDR1 LGHDT and CDR2 YNNKEL (reference sequence). This CDR3 is 13 amino acids long.

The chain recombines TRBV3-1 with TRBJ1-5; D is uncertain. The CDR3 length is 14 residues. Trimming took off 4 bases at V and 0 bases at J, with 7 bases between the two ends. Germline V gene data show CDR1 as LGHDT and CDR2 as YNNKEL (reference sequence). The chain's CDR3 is CASSPEISNQPQHF. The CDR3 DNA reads TGTGCCAGCAGCCCCGAAATTAGCAATCAGCCCCAGCATTTT. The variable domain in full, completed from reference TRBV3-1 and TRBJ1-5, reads DTAVSQTPKYLVTQMGNDKSIKCEQNLGHDTMYWYKQDSKKFLKIMFSYNNKELIINETVPNRFSPKSPDKAHLNLHINSLELGDSAVYFCASSPEISNQPQHFGDGTRLSIL.

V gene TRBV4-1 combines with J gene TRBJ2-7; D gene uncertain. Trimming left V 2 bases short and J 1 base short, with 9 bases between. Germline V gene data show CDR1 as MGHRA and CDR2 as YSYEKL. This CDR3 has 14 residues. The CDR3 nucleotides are TGCGCCAGCAGCCAAAGGACGGATTCCTACGAGCAGTACTTC. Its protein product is CASSQRTDSYEQYF.

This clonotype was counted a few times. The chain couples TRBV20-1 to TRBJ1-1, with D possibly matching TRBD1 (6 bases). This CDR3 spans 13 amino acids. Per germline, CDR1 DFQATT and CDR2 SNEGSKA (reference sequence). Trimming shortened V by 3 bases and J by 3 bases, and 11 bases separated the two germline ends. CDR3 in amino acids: CSASRQGHTEAFF. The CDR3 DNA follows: TGCAGTGCTAGTCGTCAGGGGCACACTGAAGCTTTCTTT.

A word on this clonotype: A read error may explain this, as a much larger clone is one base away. In DNA form, the CDR3 reads TGTGCCAGCAGCTCGACAGGGGTGGAGCTGTTTTTT. This gives the protein CASSSTGVELFF. This chain joins TRBV14 and TRBJ2-2; 8 bases line up with TRBD1. This CDR3 comprises 12 residues. Germline CDR1 and CDR2: SGHDN and FVKESK. The trim removed 5 bases at V and 10 bases at J, leaving 3 bases unmatched.

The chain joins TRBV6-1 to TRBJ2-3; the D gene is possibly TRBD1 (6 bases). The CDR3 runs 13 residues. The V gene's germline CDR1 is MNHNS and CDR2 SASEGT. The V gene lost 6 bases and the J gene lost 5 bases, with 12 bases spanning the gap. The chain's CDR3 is CASRRQEIDTQYF. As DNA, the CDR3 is TGTGCCAGCAGAAGACAGGAGATAGATACGCAGTATTTT.

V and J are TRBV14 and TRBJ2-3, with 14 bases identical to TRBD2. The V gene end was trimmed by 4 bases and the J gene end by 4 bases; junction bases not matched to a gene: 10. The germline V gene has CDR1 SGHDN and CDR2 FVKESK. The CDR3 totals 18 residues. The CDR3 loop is CASSRTSGGPVGSDTQYF. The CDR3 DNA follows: TGTGCCAGCAGCCGGACTAGCGGGGGGCCGGTTGGCTCAGATACGCAGTATTTT.

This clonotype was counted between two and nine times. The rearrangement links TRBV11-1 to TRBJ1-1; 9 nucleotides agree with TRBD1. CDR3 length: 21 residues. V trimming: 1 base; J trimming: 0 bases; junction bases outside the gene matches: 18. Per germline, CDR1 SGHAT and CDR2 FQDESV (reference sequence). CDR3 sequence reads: CASSLGSYRGRLLALNTEAFF. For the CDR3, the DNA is TGTGCCAGCAGCTTAGGGTCATACAGGGGGCGCTTATTAGCCTTGAACACTGAAGCTTTCTTT.

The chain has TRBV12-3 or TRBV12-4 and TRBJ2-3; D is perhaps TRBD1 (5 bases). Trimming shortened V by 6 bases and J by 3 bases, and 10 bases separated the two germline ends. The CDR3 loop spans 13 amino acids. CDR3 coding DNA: TGTGCCAGCAGGTACGCAGGGACAGATACGCAGTATTTT. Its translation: CASRYAGTDTQYF.

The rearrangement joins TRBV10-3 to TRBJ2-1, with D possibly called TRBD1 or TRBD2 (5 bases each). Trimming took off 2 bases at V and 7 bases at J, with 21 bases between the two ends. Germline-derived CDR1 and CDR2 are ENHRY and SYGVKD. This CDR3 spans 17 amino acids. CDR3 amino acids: CAISETLPREPGNEQFF. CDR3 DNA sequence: TGTGCCATCAGTGAGACCCTCCCCAGGGAACCGGGGAATGAGCAGTTCTTC.

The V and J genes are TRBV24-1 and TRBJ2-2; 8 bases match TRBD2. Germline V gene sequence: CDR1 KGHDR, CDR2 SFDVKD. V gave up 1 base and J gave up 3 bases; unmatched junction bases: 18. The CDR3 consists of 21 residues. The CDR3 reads CATSDFKDRVGGDPHTGELFF. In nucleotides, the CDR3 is TGTGCCACCAGTGATTTTAAGGACCGGGTCGGGGGGGACCCTCACACCGGGGAGCTGTTTTTT.